Listed here is a single T cell receptor (beta chain). The CDR3 is 13 residues long. The germline V and J ends were trimmed by 1 base and 5 bases, with 8 bases remaining between them. CDR1 is SGHRS and CDR2 is YFSETQ in the germline V gene. This specimen comes from a study of blood T cell repertoires in COVID-19. At the level of the study: Specimens from acute and convalescent COVID-19 originated in the United States, Italy and Spain. Sources were T cells, B-cell-depleted T cells, or PBMCs; the material itself was cDNA or gDNA.

The authors' processing: Reference gene primer amplification gave estimated nucleated cell counts. Sequenced by immunoSEQ multiplex PCR; TCRdb stores in-frame clones only, minus some. V, J and clone size are taken as reported in that table, and D and trimming were inferred from the DNA itself. The sample carries 150,000 to 200,000 clones, around 90% recorded once. Material: peripheral blood. The V call is TRBV5-1, the J call TRBJ2-3; the D is unclear. This sequence originates from a man aged 55 to 70 with acute or convalescent COVID-19. The CDR3 sequence: CASSLLVEDTQYF. The CDR3 nucleotides read TGCGCCAGCAGCTTGCTAGTTGAAGATACGCAGTATTTT. Full variable domain (rest looked up from reference TRBV5-1 and TRBJ2-3): KAGVTQTPRYLIKTRGQQVTLSCSPISGHRSVSWYQQTPGQGLQFLFEYFSETQRNKGNFPGRFSGRQFSNSRSEMNVSTLELGDSALYLCASSLLVEDTQYFGPGTRLTVL.